This is a list of T cell receptor beta chains from one sample in a study of blood T cells in healthy people across ages. TCRdb reanalysed the 5' RACE reads using MiXCR and keeps one entry per CDR3 protein. The profile shows about 1 million distinct CDR3 sequences, 40% to 55% of them singletons. Sequenced: blood. The origin of the receptors is a woman aged 60-75 years in good health. Both conserved end residues are part of each CDR3. D genes are given only for firm matches. Not all rows give a size; the values are once, few, many and, for expanded clones, a class.

size	V	D	J	CDR3	DNA
-	TRBV2	TRBD2	TRBJ2-5	CASSETGLAGETQYF	TGTGCCAGCAGTGAAACGGGACTAGCGGGAGAGACCCAGTACTTC
few	TRBV12-5	-	TRBJ2-7	CASGDSLPSYEQYF	TGTGCTAGTGGGGACAGCTTGCCCTCCTACGAGCAGTACTTC
once	TRBV7-2	-	TRBJ2-3	CASSPWRGAITDTQYF	TGTGCCAGCAGCCCCTGGAGAGGCGCTATCACAGATACGCAGTATTTT
-	TRBV27	TRBD1	TRBJ2-7	CASSPILTTGLGEQYF	TGTGCCAGCAGTCCCATATTAACGACAGGGTTAGGCGAGCAGTACTTC
few	TRBV5-1	-	TRBJ2-1	CASSLYPFSYNEQFF	TGCGCCAGCAGCTTGTACCCGTTCTCCTACAATGAGCAGTTCTTC
-	TRBV4-2	-	TRBJ1-5	CASSQGRDQRSNQPQHF	TGTGCCAGCAGCCAGGGCCGGGACCAGAGGAGCAATCAGCCCCAGCATTTT
-	TRBV4-1	TRBD1	TRBJ2-1	CASSQDGGGTGGYNEQFF	TGCGCCAGCAGCCAAGATGGGGGGGGGACAGGGGGTTACAATGAGCAGTTCTTC
few	TRBV29-1	-	TRBJ1-4	CSVGGRINEKLFF	TGCAGCGTCGGGGGGCGCATTAATGAAAAACTGTTTTTT
-	TRBV9	TRBD2	TRBJ2-5	CASSVGGGVGGEETQYF	TGTGCCAGCAGCGTAGGTGGGGGGGTAGGTGGCGAGGAGACCCAGTACTTC
few	TRBV15	-	TRBJ1-1	CATRGGALRGTEAFF	TGTGCCACCAGAGGCGGAGCGCTCAGAGGCACTGAAGCTTTCTTT
few	TRBV7-7	TRBD1	TRBJ2-3	CASSSGTGVSDTQYF	TGTGCCAGCAGCTCCGGGACAGGCGTCTCGGATACGCAGTATTTT
-	TRBV7-3	-	TRBJ2-5	CASSSQDQETQYF	TGTGCCAGCAGCTCACAGGATCAAGAGACCCAGTACTTC
many	TRBV27	-	TRBJ2-7	CASSTLDEQYF	TGTGCCAGCAGTACCCTGGACGAGCAGTACTTC
-	TRBV27	-	TRBJ2-1	CASSLSIGRSEQFF	TGTGCCAGCAGTTTATCGATTGGCAGGAGTGAGCAGTTCTTC
-	TRBV9	TRBD2	TRBJ2-5	CASSADLSGRARGRSYNAQYF	TGTGCCAGCAGCGCAGACCTTAGCGGGAGAGCCCGGGGCCGCTCCTACAATGCGCAGTACTTC
-	TRBV18	TRBD1	TRBJ1-3	CASSPSTGGSGNTIYF	TGTGCCAGCTCACCATCGACAGGGGGCTCTGGAAACACCATATATTTT
-	TRBV4-1	TRBD1	TRBJ1-5	CASSQDLSSTGGVQPQHF	TGTGCCAGCAGCCAAGATCTCTCCTCAACAGGGGGTGTTCAGCCCCAGCATTTT
-	TRBV12-3/TRBV12-4	-	TRBJ1-1	CASSQGGLMNTEAFF	TGTGCCAGCAGCCAAGGGGGGCTCATGAACACTGAAGCTTTCTTT
-	TRBV2	-	TRBJ2-3	CASSEGGLDTQYF	TGTGCCAGCAGTGAAGGGGGTCTTGATACGCAGTATTTT
-	TRBV20-1	-	TRBJ1-1	CSATAGDTEAFF	TGCAGTGCTACCGCTGGAGACACTGAAGCTTTCTTT
-	TRBV13	TRBD1	TRBJ2-5	CASSSLTGAETQYF	TGTGCCAGCAGCTCCCTGACAGGGGCAGAGACCCAGTACTTC
-	TRBV5-1	TRBD1	TRBJ1-4	CASSGGTDEKLFF	TGCGCCAGCAGCGGGGGGACAGATGAAAAACTGTTTTTT
-	TRBV7-6	TRBD2	TRBJ2-7	CASSSRLAGAHYEQYF	TGTGCCAGCAGCTCCAGACTAGCGGGAGCCCACTACGAGCAGTACTTC
-	TRBV3-1	-	TRBJ1-2	CASSQLVVGSYGYTF	TGTGCCAGCAGCCAACTGGTCGTGGGGAGCTATGGCTACACCTTC
-	TRBV28	-	TRBJ1-2	CASSLSPAGHLNYGYTF	TGTGCCAGCAGTTTATCCCCGGCCGGTCATCTGAACTATGGCTACACCTTC
-	TRBV27	-	TRBJ2-7	CASSLDRRGPPYEQYF	TGTGCCAGCAGTTTAGATAGGCGAGGGCCTCCCTACGAGCAGTACTTC
-	TRBV14	-	TRBJ1-1	CASSQVGRYTEAFF	TGTGCCAGCAGCCAAGTAGGCAGATACACTGAAGCTTTCTTT
-	TRBV10-1	TRBD2	TRBJ2-7	CASSRAGASYEQYF	TGCGCCAGCAGTCGAGCGGGAGCATCCTACGAGCAGTACTTC
few	TRBV7-3	-	TRBJ2-1	CASSLKRRLGQDAYNEQFF	TGTGCCAGCAGCTTAAAGAGGCGGTTGGGACAAGATGCCTACAATGAGCAGTTCTTC
-	TRBV3-1	TRBD2	TRBJ2-6	CASSQPGLAGPGANVLTF	TGTGCCAGCAGCCAACCTGGACTAGCGGGACCTGGGGCCAACGTCCTGACTTTC
-	TRBV7-9	TRBD1	TRBJ1-2	CASSSWTGTDGYTF	TGTGCCAGCAGCTCGTGGACAGGGACAGATGGCTACACCTTC
-	TRBV28	-	TRBJ1-5	CASSGSLRPQHF	TGTGCCAGCAGTGGAAGTTTGCGGCCCCAGCATTTT
many	TRBV5-1	TRBD2	TRBJ2-1	CASSMTSGSYNEQFF	TGCGCCAGCAGCATGACTAGCGGCTCCTACAATGAGCAGTTCTTC
-	TRBV30	TRBD2	TRBJ2-7	CAWNLAGVDYEQYF	TGTGCCTGGAACCTAGCGGGAGTTGACTACGAGCAGTACTTC
once	TRBV11-2	TRBD2	TRBJ2-5	CASSLASGSSGETQYF	TGTGCCAGCAGCTTGGCTAGCGGGAGTTCAGGCGAGACCCAGTACTTC
-	TRBV7-9	TRBD1	TRBJ2-7	CASNKAGQGYNEQYF	TGTGCCAGCAACAAAGCCGGACAGGGGTACAATGAGCAGTACTTC
few	TRBV10-3	TRBD2	TRBJ2-1	CAISESSLTSGRVNEQFF	TGTGCCATCAGTGAGTCCTCACTTACTAGCGGGAGAGTTAATGAGCAGTTCTTC
-	TRBV20-1	TRBD2	TRBJ2-3	CSARRLVGRRDTQYF	TGCAGTGCTAGGAGACTAGTCGGGAGGAGAGATACGCAGTATTTT
-	TRBV4-1	TRBD2	TRBJ2-7	CASSQVTSAAYEQYF	TGCGCCAGCAGCCAAGTGACTAGCGCCGCCTACGAGCAGTACTTC
many	TRBV29-1	-	TRBJ2-5	CSVDGGTQRETQYF	TGCAGCGTTGACGGAGGGACCCAAAGAGAGACCCAGTACTTC
few	TRBV2	-	TRBJ2-7	CASNEGDLASYEQYF	TGTGCCAGCAATGAGGGGGATTTGGCGTCCTACGAGCAGTACTTC
few	TRBV12-3/TRBV12-4	-	TRBJ2-4	CASSLPPGVSEQYF	TGTGCCAGCAGTTTACCCCCAGGGGTTAGTGAGCAGTACTTC
-	TRBV6-6	TRBD2	TRBJ2-1	CASTLAGDGEQFF	TGTGCCAGCACCCTAGCGGGAGACGGTGAGCAGTTCTTC
-	TRBV16	-	TRBJ1-2	CASSRTRDLYGYTF	TGTGCCAGCAGCAGGACCCGGGACCTCTATGGCTACACCTTC
few	TRBV5-1	-	TRBJ2-7	CASSLEGGGAEQYF	TGCGCCAGCAGCTTGGAGGGTGGAGGGGCCGAGCAGTACTTC
few	TRBV11-2	-	TRBJ2-4	CASQLGPIQYF	TGTGCCAGCCAACTAGGCCCGATCCAGTACTTC
-	TRBV5-5	-	TRBJ2-2	CASTQGGGTGELFF	TGTGCCAGCACTCAGGGAGGCGGCACCGGGGAGCTGTTTTTT
-	TRBV29-1	-	TRBJ2-7	CSVSRANHEQYF	TGCAGCGTTAGCAGGGCGAATCACGAGCAGTACTTC